These 18 T cell receptor beta chains were all obtained from the same sample, sequenced in a study of beta chain features in type 1 diabetes. The whole isolated RNA underwent reverse transcription, so sequencing captured expressed TCRB transcripts. The repertoire was sequenced with immunoSEQ multiplex PCR; TCRdb's copy has only in-frame clones and lacks some. Of about 360,000 clones in the sample, over 9.5% were seen once. The specimen was naive CD4+ T cells from blood. The source of these receptors is a man aged 18 to 29 in good health.

The chain employs TRBV10-3 and TRBJ1-2; D is possibly TRBD1 (5 bases). Germline CDR1 reads ENHRY; CDR2 reads SYGVKD. This CDR3 is 14 amino acids long. V lost 8 bases and J lost 7, with 20 bases in between. The DNA of the CDR3 is TGTGCCATCGCTGATATTGACAGAAGGGCTGGCTACACCTTC. It encodes CAIADIDRRAGYTF.

This clone was counted only a few times. This chain uses TRBV4-1 with TRBJ1-4, with TRBD1 as a possible D gene (5 bases). Trimming removed 1 base at V and 0 bases at J, with 18 bases between. The V gene's germline CDR1 is MGHRA and CDR2 YSYEKL. The CDR3 length is 19 residues. CDR3 in amino acids: CASSQVFSGDYATNEKLFF. CDR3 sequence (DNA): TGCGCCAGCAGCCAAGTATTCTCGGGGGACTATGCAACTAATGAAAAACTGTTTTTT.

The chain has TRBV11-2 and TRBJ1-1; 8 bases match TRBD1. Germline V gives CDR1 SGHAT, CDR2 FQNNGV. Trimming cost V 7 bases and J 5 bases; bases outside gene matches: 9. This CDR3 comprises 14 residues. CDR3 protein: CASILDREGTEAFF. The CDR3 DNA reads TGTGCCAGCATCTTGGACAGGGAGGGGACTGAAGCTTTCTTT.

This clone was seen only a few times. This chain connects TRBV30 to TRBJ2-3; D unclear. Looked up from germline, CDR1 is GTSNPN and CDR2 is SVGIG (reference sequence). The V end was cut by 1 base, the J end by 5 bases, with 7 bases between. The CDR3 is made up of 12 amino acids. CDR3: CAWSGQVDTQYF. Here the CDR3 DNA reads TGTGCCTGGAGTGGGCAGGTAGATACGCAGTATTTT.

This clone was observed a handful of times. The chain is built from TRBV11-1 and TRBJ2-1; 12 bases map to TRBD2. Germline loops: CDR1 SGHAT, CDR2 FQDESV (reference sequence). The V segment lost 5 bases and the J segment 9 bases; nucleotides outside the gene matches: 17. The CDR3 runs to 18 residues. CDR3 DNA: TGTGCCAGCAGCGACAGATTTTCAGCTAGCGGGGGGGCCGGTGAGCAGTTCTTC. It codes for CASSDRFSASGGAGEQFF. Full variable domain (remainder filled in from reference TRBV11-1 and TRBJ2-1): EAEVAQSPRYKITEKSQAVAFWCDPISGHATLYWYRQILGQGPELLVQFQDESVVDDSQLPKDRFSAERLKGVDSTLKIQPAELGDSAMYLCASSDRFSASGGAGEQFFGPGTRLTVL.

This clone was detected a few times. The rearrangement links TRBV7-9 to TRBJ2-5; D is undetermined. The CDR3 has 13 residues. V was shortened by 4 bases and J by 5 bases, with 11 bases between the two germline ends. Germline V gene data show CDR1 as SEHNR and CDR2 as FQNEAQ (reference sequence). The chain's CDR3 is CASSSSVRETQYF. The CDR3 nucleotides read TGTGCCAGCAGCTCCAGCGTCCGGGAGACCCAGTACTTC.

The chain couples TRBV7-2 to TRBJ1-5; possibly TRBD1 for D (6 bases). Trimming shortened V by 1 base and J by 6 bases, and 13 bases separated the two germline ends. The V gene's germline CDR1 is SGHTA and CDR2 FQGNSA. The CDR3 loop spans 15 amino acids. CDR3 in amino acids: CASSLVSQGLQPQHF. CDR3 DNA: TGTGCCAGCAGCTTAGTTAGTCAGGGGCTTCAGCCCCAGCATTTT.

This clone occurred a few times. The CDR3: CASTTHTYQPQHF. The CDR3 nucleotides are TGTGCCAGCACCACTCATACGTATCAGCCCCAGCATTTT. The chain couples TRBV6-5 to TRBJ1-5; D is undetermined. The V gene's germline CDR1 is MNHEY and CDR2 SVGAGI. The CDR3 sequence is 13 residues long. V lost 7 bases, J lost 5 bases, and 12 bases lay in between.

The genes are TRBV19 and TRBJ2-3; TRBD2 matches at 9 bases. The junction had 4 bases not matched to a gene; V was cut back by 5 bases and J by 1 base. Looked up from germline, CDR1 is LNHDA and CDR2 is SQIVND (reference sequence). There are 15 residues in the CDR3. CDR3 sequence reads: CASSAAGGGTDTQYF. The CDR3 DNA sequence: TGTGCCAGTAGTGCAGCGGGGGGTGGCACAGATACGCAGTATTTT.

This clone has only a few counts. The gene calls are TRBV28 and TRBJ2-7; D possibly corresponds to TRBD1 (6 bases). Germline assignment: CDR1 MDHEN and CDR2 SYDVKM. The V end was cut by 5 bases, the J end by 4 bases, with 12 bases between. CDR3 length equals 13 residues. In DNA, the CDR3 is TGTGCCAGCAGTCCGGGACAATTTTACGAGCAGTACTTC. Its protein is CASSPGQFYEQYF.

The rearrangement uses TRBV28 and TRBJ2-1, with TRBD1 as a possible D gene (6 bases). The germline gives CDR1 MDHEN, CDR2 SYDVKM. With 5 bases removed from V and 0 bases from J, the gap between germline ends came to 17 bases. The CDR3 runs to 17 residues. The CDR3 is CASSTNRQDHSYNEQFF. CDR3 coding DNA: TGTGCCAGCAGTACCAACCGACAGGATCACTCCTACAATGAGCAGTTCTTC.

This clone was found many times. The chain couples TRBV7-9 to TRBJ2-5; 7 bases fit TRBD1. V was pared by 4 bases and J by 5 bases, with 7 bases of the junction left unmatched. Germline CDR1 is SEHNR and CDR2 is FQNEAQ (reference sequence). CDR3 length: 14 amino acids. The CDR3 coding sequence is TGTGCCAGCAGCTCCAGAACGACAGGGGAGACCCAGTACTTC. Its translation: CASSSRTTGETQYF.

The chain combines TRBV4-1 with TRBJ1-3, with a weak D call TRBD1 (5 bases). Trimming took 0 bases from V and 2 from J, leaving 11 bases between them. Per germline, CDR1 MGHRA and CDR2 YSYEKL. This CDR3 comprises 16 residues. The CDR3 here is CASSQEAQEAGNTIYF. CDR3 DNA sequence: TGCGCCAGCAGCCAAGAGGCACAGGAAGCTGGAAACACCATATATTTT.

A few counts support this clone. The chain couples TRBV28 to TRBJ1-2; 8 bases align to TRBD1. The CDR3 covers 15 residues. In germline, CDR1 is MDHEN, CDR2 SYDVKM. Trimming at V came to 5 bases and at J to 13 bases, leaving 18 bases not matched to a gene. In DNA, the CDR3 is TGTGCCAGCAGTCCAGTCCCGGGACAGGCCGTGGTAATCACCTTC. Residues: CASSPVPGQAVVITF.

This sequence joins TRBV19 and TRBJ2-3, with 8 positions matching TRBD1. V shed 5 bases and J 0 bases; nucleotides not matched to a gene: 7. The CDR3 consists of 16 residues. Germline V gene data show CDR1 as LNHDA and CDR2 as SQIVND (reference sequence). The CDR3 nucleotides read TGTGCCAGTAGTCCCCGACAGGGGACTAGCACAGATACGCAGTATTTT. Amino acids: CASSPRQGTSTDTQYF.

The rearrangement links TRBV21-1 to TRBJ1-5; TRBD1 is taken as the D call from the table, unchecked against the DNA. TRBV21-1 is a pseudogene locus. CDR3 length: 16 amino acids. The CDR3 bases are TGTGCCAGCAGCCCCCCTGGGGCAGGGTCGGGCCAGCCCCAGCATTTT. Its translation is CASSPPGAGSGQPQHF.

This rearrangement joins TRBV7-9 to TRBJ2-1, with 9 positions matching TRBD2. Germline CDR1 and CDR2: SEHNR and FQNEAQ (reference sequence). The CDR3 sequence is 14 residues long. Unmatched junction bases numbered 5, after V lost 8 bases and J lost 3 bases. CDR3 in amino acids: CASFRLAVYNEQFF. CDR3 bases: TGTGCCAGCTTCAGACTAGCGGTCTACAATGAGCAGTTCTTC.

This clone has a handful of counts. This chain uses TRBV10-3 with TRBJ1-2, with TRBD1 as a possible D gene (5 bases). The V and J ends lost 8 bases and 0 bases respectively, with 10 bases between them. This CDR3 is built from 13 residues. Germline loops: CDR1 ENHRY, CDR2 SYGVKD. Here the CDR3 DNA reads TGTGCCATCCGCAGGGTTGCTAACTATGGCTACACCTTC. Amino acid sequence: CAIRRVANYGYTF.